This T cell receptor (beta chain) was documented in a study of T cell repertoires in aging, cancer and after chemotherapy. At the level of the study: The whole study produced a dataset of roughly 8.6 million TCR reads.

TRB rearrangements spanning V, D and J were amplified using mixed TRB-A/B primers. Each CDR3 protein is one row after TCRdb ran MiXCR on the multiplex PCR reads. This sample has 8,500 to 10,000 distinct CDR3 sequences, with about 37% found just once. Amplification of TCR beta used genomic DNA extracted from peripheral blood. The specimen was blood. The receptor was derived from a human donor in good health.

CDR3 DNA: TGTGCCAGCAGCTTATTACCTTTCTCCTACAATGAGCAGTTCTTC. Translated, it gives CASSLLPFSYNEQFF. V usage is TRBV7-9 and J usage is TRBJ2-1; D is ambiguous. The CDR3 spans 15 residues. The germline V gene encodes CDR1 SEHNR and CDR2 FQNEAQ (reference sequence). V gave up 2 bases and J gave up 0 bases, with 8 bases separating them.